This T cell receptor beta chain was sequenced in a study of cytomegalovirus exposure and HLA in healthy donors. About the study: Findings of an earlier analysis included roughly 110 million unique TCR beta sequences from roughly 180 million T cells. The Caucasian-associated ancestry cluster held around four fifths of a few hundred genotyped donors. Unique TCRs numbering around 80 million, obtained from HLA-typed donors, made up an early data release. General study findings and limits: Some highly shared sequence variants likely arose as a pipeline artifact.

Comments on this clone: The antigen is not known.

V lost 3 bases to trimming and J lost 4 bases; unmatched junction nucleotides: 7. The CDR3 consists of 16 residues. CDR1 is MNHNS, CDR2 SASEGT, per germline. The PCR made use of 60 Vbeta and 13 Jbeta primers. Clones were sequenced by immunoSEQ multiplex PCR, and TCRdb holds only the in-frame ones, with some missing. The sample contains some 180,000 clones, around 80% of which appear only once. The rearrangement joins TRBV6-1 to TRBJ2-1, with 9 bases matching TRBD2. Material: PBMCs. This receptor was obtained from a man between 18 and 29 years old in good health and CMV-seronegative. The CDR3 bases are TGTGCCAGCAGTGATCAGGCGGGGGGGTTATACAATGAGCAGTTCTTC. As protein: CASSDQAGGLYNEQFF.